The 4 T cell receptor beta chains given below trace back to one sample, sequenced in a study of blood T cells in healthy people across ages. Combining a sample-barcoded 5' primer with a J-beta primer mix, a second PCR ran for roughly 7 to 12 cycles. TCRdb analysed the 5' RACE reads with MiXCR anew, one entry per CDR3 protein. Among approximately 780,000 distinct CDR3 sequences listed, under 30% were seen once. This sample also appeared in a second study, on T cells of mothers and their children.

Sequencing was performed on blood. The receptors were sampled from a boy aged 5-17 years in good health.

This clonotype was seen more than once but under ten times. This chain links TRBV7-2 with TRBJ2-1; the D call may be TRBD1 or TRBD2 (7 bases each). CDR1 and CDR2 (germline): SGHTA, FQGNSA. V lost 3 bases and J lost 6, with 12 bases in between. This CDR3 comprises 14 residues. The CDR3: CASSFQGGGNEQFF. For the CDR3, the DNA is TGTGCCAGCAGCTTCCAGGGGGGGGGCAATGAGCAGTTCTTC.

The CDR3 sequence is CSARDIVTSGLQETQYF. The CDR3 nucleotides read TGCAGTGCTAGAGATATTGTGACTAGCGGTTTACAAGAGACCCAGTACTTC. The J gene is TRBJ2-5, the V gene TRBV20-1, with 9 bases identical to TRBD2. Germline loops: CDR1 DFQATT, CDR2 SNEGSKA (reference sequence). V lost 0 bases to trimming and J lost 2 bases; unmatched junction nucleotides: 10. This CDR3 region has 17 residues.

This rearrangement joins TRBV19 to TRBJ1-1, with no clear D. Germline CDR1 reads LNHDA; CDR2 reads SQIVND (reference sequence). The CDR3 runs to 16 residues. Between the trimmed V and J ends, which lost 6 bases and 0 bases, there was a span of 17 bases. The CDR3 sequence is CASSPLWEEMNTEAFF. In DNA form, the CDR3 reads TGTGCCAGTAGCCCCCTCTGGGAGGAGATGAACACTGAAGCTTTCTTT.

The V and J genes are TRBV12-3 or TRBV12-4 and TRBJ2-5; D call uncertain. With 3 bases removed from V and 7 bases from J, the gap between germline ends came to 9 bases. The CDR3 contains 12 residues. The CDR3 DNA follows: TGTGCCAGCAGTTTCCCCCTCGGGACCCAGTACTTC. This gives the protein CASSFPLGTQYF.